This T cell receptor (beta chain) appears in the sequencing data of a study of identifying expanded T cells in peripheral blood. With 5 bases clipped from V and 6 bases from J, the junction kept 6 bases outside the gene matches. CDR3 size: 13 residues. CDR1 is GTSNPN, CDR2 SVGIG, per germline (reference sequence). Only in-frame clones appear in the TCRdb table, and some are missing; sequencing was by immunoSEQ multiplex PCR. The sample has fewer than 85,000 clones; roughly four fifths are singletons. Findings and limits, study-wide: Over about two and four weeks, about 15 and 19 clones changed, versus more than 1 between replicates.

Comments on this clone: Its antigen is not known.

The chain is built from TRBV30 and TRBJ2-1; 8 nucleotides agree with TRBD1. The sequenced material came from blood. This sequence was found in a person between 18 and 75 years old in good health. CDR3 loop: CAWRTGGTNEQFF. The CDR3 nucleotides are TGTGCCTGGCGTACAGGGGGGACCAATGAGCAGTTCTTC.